Presented here are 10 T cell receptor beta chains from one specimen sequenced in a study of human T cells and chemical hapten exposure. TCRdb re-derived calls from the RACE reads in MiXCR, one entry per CDR3 protein. Seen here are just over 80,000 distinct CDR3 sequences, roughly 10% observed once, and the top ten hold around 4%. Time point denoted: patch test 1, 2 weeks after DPC sensitization. Stated treatment: therapeutic diphenylcyclopropenone sensitization with weekly scalp DPC. Sequenced here: whole blood, sampled in connection with sensitization to the hapten diphenylcyclopropenone (DPC). Source of these receptors: a woman in her fifties or sixties with alopecia areata. Some clones in this sample may be carry-over from other donors' samples.

The table lists this clonotype with a few counts. This chain joins TRBV12-3 or TRBV12-4 and TRBJ2-2, with 9 positions matching TRBD1. V lost 6 bases to trimming and J lost 0 bases; unmatched junction nucleotides: 17. The CDR3 spans 20 residues. CDR3 DNA: TGTGCCAGCAGGCTTTACGCCGGGACAGGGATGGACGCGAACACCGGGGAGCTGTTTTTT. Protein: CASRLYAGTGMDANTGELFF.

The chain employs TRBV19 and TRBJ1-2; maybe TRBD1 (5 bases). Germline V gene lookup returns CDR1 LNHDA and CDR2 SQIVND (reference sequence). V lost 0 bases, J lost 1 base, and 12 bases lay in between. The CDR3 extends over 16 amino acids. The CDR3, as DNA: TGTGCCAGTAGTATAGATCGTGGGCAGGGTAACTATGGCTACACCTTC. Translated, it gives CASSIDRGQGNYGYTF.

In this sample, this clonotype turned up a few times. CDR3 bases: TGTGCCACCAGTGACCGCCCGGGACAGGGCACTAGCAATGAGCAGTTCTTC. Protein sequence: CATSDRPGQGTSNEQFF. This chain uses TRBV24-1 with TRBJ2-1, with 9 positions matching TRBD1. The CDR3 is made up of 17 amino acids. Germline V gene sequence: CDR1 KGHDR, CDR2 SFDVKD. With 4 bases clipped from V and 6 bases from J, the junction kept 12 bases outside the gene matches.

The chain is built from TRBV29-1 and TRBJ2-1; the D is unclear. The V gene's germline CDR1 is SQVTM and CDR2 ANQGSEA. The V end was cut by 3 bases, the J end by 10 bases, with 16 bases between. The CDR3 length is 13 residues. Here the CDR3 reads CSVEIIVAGEQFF. The CDR3 DNA sequence: TGCAGCGTTGAGATTATTGTGGCTGGCGAGCAGTTCTTC.

This clonotype has a handful of counts. The chain carries TRBV24-1 and TRBJ1-5; D is possibly TRBD1 (5 bases). The CDR3 runs to 16 residues. Trimming took off 4 bases at V and 1 base at J, with 13 bases between the two ends. Germline lookup yields CDR1 KGHDR and CDR2 SFDVKD. DNA for the CDR3: TGTGCCACCAGTGACCCTACAGGTTCCAGCAATCAGCCCCAGCATTTT. Translation gives CATSDPTGSSNQPQHF.

The chain uses TRBV7-2 and TRBJ2-3; 10 positions agree with TRBD1. V was clipped by 0 bases and J by 1 base; unmatched bases: 4. This CDR3 is built from 17 residues. CDR1 and CDR2 (germline): SGHTA, FQGNSA. DNA of the CDR3: TGTGCCAGCAGCTTAGCGGGGGGGACAGGGGGCACAGATACGCAGTATTTT. This encodes CASSLAGGTGGTDTQYF.

The chain is built from TRBV12-2 and TRBJ2-1; the table's TRBD1 call for D was not verified on the DNA. TRBV12-2 is recorded as a pseudogene. The CDR3 is 20 residues long. The CDR3 DNA reads as TGTGCAAGTCGCTTAGCGAGTAACACTATAACGGGACAGGGGTACAATGAGCAGTTCTTC. This encodes CASRLASNTITGQGYNEQFF.

The gene calls are TRBV5-5 and TRBJ2-3; TRBD1 aligns across 8 bases. Germline assignment: CDR1 SGHKS and CDR2 YYEKEE (reference sequence). Trimming at V came to 4 bases and at J to 3 bases, leaving 4 bases not matched to a gene. The CDR3 covers 14 residues. The CDR3 is CASSPRTGTDTQYF. The CDR3 DNA is TGTGCCAGCAGCCCCCGGACAGGGACAGATACGCAGTATTTT. Full variable domain (outside the CDR3, taken from reference TRBV5-5 and TRBJ2-3): DAGVTQSPTHLIKTRGQQVTLRCSPISGHKSVSWYQQVLGQGPQFIFQYYEKEERGRGNFPDRFSARQFPNYSSELNVNALLLGDSALYLCASSPRTGTDTQYFGPGTRLTVL.

A few counts support this clonotype. The chain links TRBV27 to TRBJ2-3, with 7 bases identical to TRBD2. CDR1 is MNHEY and CDR2 is SMNVEV in the germline V gene (reference sequence). This CDR3 has 15 amino acids. J gave up 1 base and V 6 bases, and 7 bases lay outside the gene matches. The CDR3 loop reads CASRRTSWGTDTQYF. The CDR3 DNA is TGTGCCAGCAGACGGACTAGTTGGGGCACAGATACGCAGTATTTT.

The genes are TRBV28 and TRBJ2-1, with 8 bases that match TRBD2. Germline V gives CDR1 MDHEN, CDR2 SYDVKM. The CDR3 spans 15 residues. With 5 bases clipped from V and 6 bases from J, the junction kept 9 bases outside the gene matches. CDR3 nucleotides: TGTGCCAGCAGTGAGGCGGGAGGCTCCCCCAATGAGCAGTTCTTC. This encodes CASSEAGGSPNEQFF.